What follows are 25 T cell receptor beta chains derived from one specimen sequenced in a study of beta chain features in type 1 diabetes. Study-wide findings and caveats: People with Type 1 diabetes carried modestly yet significantly shorter TCRB CDR3s in all four CD4+ subsets.

Their antigen targets remain unknown. The sequenced template was cDNA made from the entire isolated RNA. The data were produced by immunoSEQ multiplex PCR, yet TCRdb's version contains in-frame clones alone and is incomplete. The repertoire consists of about 180,000 clones, with approximately 7.8% occurring once and the leading ten covering approximately 1%. Material: central memory CD4+ T cells from blood. Source of these receptors: a middle-aged woman with type 1 diabetes.

This chain links TRBV5-6 with TRBJ2-6, with TRBD1 matching over 7 bases. The CDR3 consists of 18 residues. V lost 0 bases and J lost 1; bases outside the gene matches: 7. Germline values: CDR1 SGHDT, CDR2 YYEEEE. CDR3 in DNA: TGTGCCAGCAGCTTGGCCAGGGGGAGAGCGTCTGGGGCCAACGTCCTGACTTTC. It is translated as CASSLARGRASGANVLTF.

This chain joins TRBV18 and TRBJ1-1, with no clear D. CDR3 length equals 14 residues. Per germline, CDR1 KGHSH and CDR2 LQKENI. Trimming stripped 3 bases from V and 1 base from J, with 9 bases between. This CDR3 is CASSPAEGNTEAFF. DNA of the CDR3: TGTGCCAGCTCACCCGCCGAGGGGAACACTGAAGCTTTCTTT.

There are a few counts of this clone. The chain combines TRBV14 with TRBJ2-7; TRBD2 matches 10 bases. Unmatched junction bases numbered 10, after V lost 1 base and J lost 7 bases. The germline gives CDR1 SGHDN, CDR2 FVKESK. The CDR3 spans 16 residues. CDR3 region: CASSQASASGSREQYF. The CDR3 nucleotides are TGTGCCAGCAGCCAAGCGTCTGCTAGCGGGAGTAGGGAGCAGTACTTC.

This clone was observed a few times. The rearrangement links TRBV30 to TRBJ2-1, with no clear D. The CDR3 runs to 12 residues. Germline CDR1 reads GTSNPN; CDR2 reads SVGIG (reference sequence). Trimming took 3 bases from V and 1 from J, leaving 4 bases between them. The CDR3 sequence is CAWSPSYNEQFF. The CDR3 DNA reads TGTGCCTGGAGCCCGTCCTACAATGAGCAGTTCTTC.

The chain carries TRBV28 and TRBJ1-2; D is perhaps TRBD1 (6 bases). The germline gives CDR1 MDHEN, CDR2 SYDVKM. The CDR3 length is 13 residues. The V and J ends lost 8 bases and 6 bases respectively, with 16 bases between them. The CDR3 DNA is TGTGCCAGCTCCTCCGCGGGGGCTGATGGCTACACCTTC. Its translation is CASSSAGADGYTF.

This clone has just a few counts. The rearrangement uses TRBV9 and TRBJ2-2, with D maybe TRBD1 (5 bases). The CDR3 sequence is 15 residues long. Trimming cost V 4 bases and J 3 bases, with 13 bases left between them. CDR1 SGDLS and CDR2 YYNGEE come from the germline V gene. CDR3 in DNA: TGTGCCAGCAGCCCGTCAGACAGATACACCGGGGAGCTGTTTTTT. Translation: CASSPSDRYTGELFF.

This rearrangement joins TRBV28 to TRBJ2-2, with D possibly being TRBD1 (5 bases). The CDR3 is made up of 15 amino acids. Germline CDR1 is MDHEN and CDR2 is SYDVKM. With 3 bases removed from V and 5 bases from J, the gap between germline ends came to 13 bases. The CDR3 sequence is CASSLVGAGTGELFF. As DNA, the CDR3 is TGTGCCAGCAGTTTGGTAGGGGCTGGGACCGGGGAGCTGTTTTTT. The complete variable domain, with remaining parts taken from reference TRBV28 and TRBJ2-2, reads DVKVTQSSRYLVKRTGEKVFLECVQDMDHENMFWYRQDPGLGLRLIYFSYDVKMKEKGDIPEGYSVSREKKERFSLILESASTNQTSMYLCASSLVGAGTGELFFGEGSRLTVL.

The V and J genes are TRBV5-1 and TRBJ2-5, with 13 bases matching TRBD2. V shed 1 base and J 1 base; nucleotides not matched to a gene: 4. CDR1 is SGHRS, CDR2 YFSETQ, per germline. The CDR3 loop spans 17 amino acids. CDR3 sequence: CASSLRGTSGIQETQYF. Here the CDR3 DNA reads TGCGCCAGCAGCTTGCGGGGGACTAGCGGGATCCAAGAGACCCAGTACTTC.

This CDR3 is CASSPNRGENEQFF. The CDR3 DNA sequence: TGTGCCAGCTCACCAAACAGGGGGGAGAATGAGCAGTTCTTC. This chain uses TRBV18 with TRBJ2-1; 8 bases map to TRBD1. CDR1 KGHSH and CDR2 LQKENI come from the germline V gene. Unmatched junction bases numbered 4, after V lost 2 bases and J lost 7 bases. The CDR3 covers 14 residues.

J is TRBJ1-6 and V is TRBV7-2; 7 bases match TRBD1. With 1 base clipped from V and 10 bases from J, the junction kept 4 bases outside the gene matches. CDR1 and CDR2 from the germline V gene are SGHTA and FQGNSA. This CDR3 is built from 14 residues. CDR3 DNA: TGTGCCAGCAGCTTAGGACAGGGAACGTCACCCCTCCACTTT. Translation: CASSLGQGTSPLHF.

V and J are TRBV7-9 and TRBJ1-4; 7 bases align to TRBD1. This CDR3 contains 14 residues. V shed 4 bases and J 5 bases; nucleotides not matched to a gene: 4. The germline gives CDR1 SEHNR, CDR2 FQNEAQ (reference sequence). The DNA of the CDR3 is TGTGCCAGCAGCTCGGACAGGAGAAATGAAAAACTGTTTTTT. Translating it yields CASSSDRRNEKLFF.

This clone has just a few counts. The chain combines TRBV15 with TRBJ2-1, with 8 nucleotides matching TRBD2. The germline V gene has CDR1 LNHNV and CDR2 YYDKDF (reference sequence). Trimming took 6 bases from V and 4 from J; bases not matched to a gene: 11. CDR3 size: 16 residues. The CDR3 here is CATSNKLAEPYNEQFF. Here the CDR3 DNA reads TGTGCCACCAGTAACAAACTAGCGGAACCTTACAATGAGCAGTTCTTC.

The CDR3 spells CASSPPGLAVLGEQFF. The CDR3 region has the DNA TGTGCCAGCAGCCCCCCGGGACTAGCGGTCCTGGGGGAGCAGTTCTTC. The chain employs TRBV7-8 and TRBJ2-1; TRBD2 agrees at 11 bases. This CDR3 is built from 16 residues. CDR1 and CDR2 from the germline V gene are SGHVS and FQNEAQ. V dropped 5 bases and J dropped 10; count of bases not matched to a gene: 13.

V and J are TRBV7-2 and TRBJ2-7; tentatively, D is TRBD1 (5 bases). CDR3 length: 13 amino acids. Per the germline V gene, CDR1 is SGHTA and CDR2 is FQGNSA. V shed 3 bases and J shed 4 bases, with 10 bases lying between them. In nucleotides, the CDR3 is TGTGCCAGCAGCTTTGACAGACAGTACGAGCAGTACTTC. The encoded protein is CASSFDRQYEQYF.

The V gene is TRBV7-9, the J gene TRBJ2-5; 9 bases match TRBD1. J gave up 1 base and V 5 bases, and 8 bases lay outside the gene matches. This CDR3 contains 16 residues. CDR1 and CDR2 from the germline V gene are SEHNR and FQNEAQ (reference sequence). CDR3 bases: TGTGCCAGCAGCCCAACAGGGGGCTCCACCCAAGAGACCCAGTACTTC. It yields the protein CASSPTGGSTQETQYF.

V and J are TRBV6-6 and TRBJ2-1; TRBD2 matches at 13 bases. Germline lookup yields CDR1 MNHNY and CDR2 SVGAGI (reference sequence). The CDR3 is made up of 14 amino acids. The V and J ends lost 10 bases and 12 bases, in that order; junction bases with no gene match: 12. The CDR3: CATELAGGPGAQFF. CDR3 coding DNA: TGTGCCACCGAACTAGCGGGAGGGCCAGGTGCGCAGTTCTTC.

In its sample, this clone was seen many times. The genes are TRBV7-3 and TRBJ2-2; the match to TRBD1 covers 9 bases. The J segment lost 7 bases and the V segment lost 0 bases, leaving 9 bases of the junction unmatched. The CDR3 loop spans 17 amino acids. CDR1 SGHTA and CDR2 FQGTGA come from the germline V gene. Here the CDR3 DNA reads TGTGCCAGCAGCTTAACCCGTACGGGACAGGGCAACGGGGAGCTGTTTTTT. Residues: CASSLTRTGQGNGELFF.

This clone has more than one count but fewer than ten. V is TRBV30 and J is TRBJ2-7, with D perhaps TRBD1 (6 bases). Germline V CDR1 and CDR2: GTSNPN, SVGIG (reference sequence). This CDR3 is built from 13 residues. Trimming shortened V by 2 bases and J by 3 bases, and 11 bases separated the two germline ends. CDR3 amino acids: CAWSRGGRYEQYF. CDR3 nucleotide sequence: TGTGCCTGGAGTAGAGGGGGTCGCTACGAGCAGTACTTC.

This clone was seen ten or more times. The rearrangement uses TRBV7-9 and TRBJ2-7; D possibly corresponds to TRBD2 (6 bases). Trimming took off 2 bases at V and 0 bases at J, with 11 bases between the two ends. Germline loops: CDR1 SEHNR, CDR2 FQNEAQ (reference sequence). This CDR3 region has 15 residues. This CDR3 reads CASSLRDGSSYEQYF. CDR3 bases: TGTGCCAGCAGCTTACGAGACGGGAGCTCCTACGAGCAGTACTTC. Based on the CDR3 plus reference TRBV7-9 and TRBJ2-7, the full variable domain is DTGVSQNPRHKITKRGQNVTFRCDPISEHNRLYWYRQTLGQGPEFLTYFQNEAQLEKSRLLSDRFSAERPKGSFSTLEIQRTEQGDSAMYLCASSLRDGSSYEQYFGPGTRLTVT.

The chain couples TRBV19 to TRBJ1-5; the D gene is possibly TRBD1 (6 bases). This CDR3 has 15 residues. The V and J ends lost 6 bases and 0 bases respectively, with 12 bases between them. In germline, CDR1 is LNHDA, CDR2 SQIVND (reference sequence). The CDR3 DNA is TGTGCCAGTAGCCGGACAGCTCATAGCAATCAGCCCCAGCATTTT. Encoded protein: CASSRTAHSNQPQHF.

This clone showed up many times. This chain uses TRBV19 with TRBJ2-1; a weak D match, TRBD2 (7 bases). Germline lookup yields CDR1 LNHDA and CDR2 SQIVND (reference sequence). The CDR3 runs to 14 residues. The ends were cut back, 7 bases at V and 8 bases at J, with 18 bases in the middle. CDR3 DNA sequence: TGTGCCAGTACCTCGTGGGGGGGCTCTCATGAGCAGTTCTTC. It codes for CASTSWGGSHEQFF.

At least ten counts were recorded for this clone. This chain connects TRBV9 to TRBJ2-7; 7 bases map to TRBD1. The CDR3 is made up of 16 amino acids. Germline-derived CDR1 and CDR2 are SGDLS and YYNGEE. The V and J ends lost 5 bases and 5 bases, in that order; junction bases with no gene match: 16. The CDR3 DNA reads as TGTGCCAGCAGTTTCCTAGGGACAGAGGAGAGGCACGAGCAGTACTTC. Translated, it gives CASSFLGTEERHEQYF. The whole variable domain, filled in from reference TRBV9 and TRBJ2-7, reads DSGVTQTPKHLITATGQRVTLRCSPRSGDLSVYWYQQSLDQGLQFLIQYYNGEERAKGNILERFSAQQFPDLHSELNLSSLELGDSALYFCASSFLGTEERHEQYFGPGTRLTVT.

This chain links TRBV30 with TRBJ1-1; 7 nucleotides agree with TRBD1. The ends lost 0 bases at V and 1 base at J; junction bases unmatched: 8. CDR3 length: 16 amino acids. Per the germline V gene, CDR1 is GTSNPN and CDR2 is SVGIG (reference sequence). The CDR3 DNA reads as TGTGCCTGGAGTGTAGGAAGATGGGACAGGAACACTGAAGCTTTCTTT. It translates to CAWSVGRWDRNTEAFF.

This chain connects TRBV15 to TRBJ1-6, with D tentatively TRBD1 (6 bases). Trimming left V 8 bases short and J 7 bases short, with 18 bases between. Germline CDR1 LNHNV, CDR2 YYDKDF (reference sequence). This CDR3 is built from 15 residues. CDR3: CATARGGLGNSPLHF. The CDR3 coding sequence is TGTGCCACCGCCCGGGGGGGGCTAGGGAATTCACCCCTCCACTTT.

The chain employs TRBV5-1 and TRBJ2-3; 8 bases match TRBD1. The CDR3 length is 17 residues. With V trimmed by 0 bases and J by 1 base, 7 bases remained unmatched. Looked up from germline, CDR1 is SGHRS and CDR2 is YFSETQ. CDR3 nucleotides: TGCGCCAGCAGCTTGGTCAGGGGGCCCGGCGGCACAGATACGCAGTATTTT. Translation: CASSLVRGPGGTDTQYF.